Below, 26 T cell receptor beta chains from the same sample are listed, as sequenced in a study of T cells in Graves' hyperthyroidism and ophthalmopathy. Using RNA transcripts as the source, TCR beta CDR3 regions were amplified. The TCR CDR3 was amplified in a first-round RT-PCR using the HTBI primer set. TCRdb reanalysed the multiplex PCR reads using MiXCR and keeps one entry per CDR3 protein. The sample has about 530,000 distinct CDR3 sequences, 17% seen once. Sequencing used blood. These receptors all stem from a woman under 30 with Graves' ophthalmopathy.

The gene calls are TRBV7-9 and TRBJ1-5; 7 bases match TRBD1. Germline loops: CDR1 SEHNR, CDR2 FQNEAQ (reference sequence). The CDR3 has 15 amino acids. V lost 7 bases and J lost 6; bases outside the gene matches: 12. CDR3 amino acids: CASTEDRVEGQPQHF. For the CDR3, the DNA is TGTGCCAGCACCGAAGACAGGGTGGAAGGTCAGCCCCAGCATTTT.

The CDR3 region is CASSKGLRTGGSYEQYF. The CDR3 DNA reads TGTGCCAGCAGCAAGGGGCTTAGGACAGGGGGCTCCTACGAGCAGTACTTC. This sequence joins TRBV4-2 and TRBJ2-7; TRBD1 agrees at 10 bases. The CDR3 consists of 17 residues. The V gene end was trimmed by 5 bases and the J gene end by 0 bases; junction bases not matched to a gene: 10. Germline V gene data show CDR1 as LGHNA and CDR2 as YNFKEQ.

The chain combines TRBV12-5 with TRBJ1-1; TRBD1 aligns across 7 bases. This CDR3 spans 16 amino acids. Germline trimming cut 1 base from V and 6 bases from J; bases unmatched to any gene: 11. Per germline, CDR1 LGHNT and CDR2 FRNRAP. Here the CDR3 reads CASGLDPTGRGAEAFF. CDR3 coding DNA: TGTGCTAGTGGTTTGGACCCGACAGGGAGAGGGGCTGAAGCTTTCTTT.

The chain employs TRBV29-1 and TRBJ2-2; D is perhaps TRBD1 (5 bases). CDR1 is SQVTM, CDR2 ANQGSEA, per germline. The length of the CDR3 is 13 residues. Trimming took off 5 bases at V and 4 bases at J, with 11 bases between the two ends. The CDR3 protein is CSVSDSLTGELFF. The CDR3 DNA reads TGCAGCGTTTCTGACAGTCTCACCGGGGAGCTGTTTTTT.

This clonotype was detected only once. CDR3 DNA: TGTGCCAGCAGTTTGATTGGGTGGACAGGGGACACTGAAGCTTTCTTT. Translating it yields CASSLIGWTGDTEAFF. The chain employs TRBV28 and TRBJ1-1; 9 bases agree with TRBD1. The V and J ends lost 3 bases and 3 bases, in that order; junction bases with no gene match: 8. Germline CDR1 and CDR2: MDHEN and SYDVKM. CDR3 length: 16 amino acids.

This clonotype occurred many times. J is TRBJ2-1 and V is TRBV6-2 or TRBV6-3, with no clear D. Trimming left V 8 bases short and J 4 bases short, with 15 bases between. CDR3 size: 14 residues. The germline V gene encodes CDR1 MNHEY and CDR2 SVGEGT. The CDR3 loop reads CASSTSLGYNEQFF. DNA for the CDR3: TGTGCCAGCTCCACCTCTTTGGGATACAATGAGCAGTTCTTC.

This clonotype was counted at least ten times. CDR3: CSARDERYSNQPQHF. The CDR3 DNA reads as TGCAGTGCTAGAGATGAACGGTATAGCAATCAGCCCCAGCATTTT. This chain links TRBV20-1 with TRBJ1-5; D is unresolved. This CDR3 comprises 15 residues. Germline V gene sequence: CDR1 DFQATT, CDR2 SNEGSKA (reference sequence). V lost 0 bases and J 0 bases, leaving 9 bases between the germline ends.

A remark on this clonotype: Possible read error: a much larger clone is one base away. The V and J genes are TRBV28 and TRBJ2-5, with 13 bases that match TRBD2. The trim removed 6 bases at V and 5 bases at J, leaving 3 bases unmatched. This CDR3 contains 14 residues. Germline CDR1 reads MDHEN; CDR2 reads SYDVKM. CDR3 sequence (DNA): TGTGCCAGCAGCACGACTAGCGGGGGGGAGACCCAGTACTTC. Its protein product is CASSTTSGGETQYF.

This clonotype was recorded many times. V usage is TRBV20-1 and J usage is TRBJ1-6, with D perhaps TRBD1 (6 bases). Germline V gene lookup returns CDR1 DFQATT and CDR2 SNEGSKA (reference sequence). The CDR3 consists of 14 residues. V lost 3 bases to trimming and J lost 7 bases, with 13 bases between them. The CDR3 sequence is CSASRGGENSPLHF. The CDR3 DNA reads TGCAGTGCTAGCCGCGGGGGCGAGAATTCACCCCTCCACTTT.

This clonotype was picked up many times. The V call is TRBV3-1, the J call TRBJ1-2; 8 bases fit TRBD1. The germline V gene encodes CDR1 LGHDT and CDR2 YNNKEL (reference sequence). The V gene end was trimmed by 1 base and the J gene end by 2 bases; junction bases not matched to a gene: 0. The CDR3 has 14 residues. The CDR3 sequence is CASSQGTGNYGYTF. The CDR3 region has the DNA TGTGCCAGCAGCCAAGGGACAGGGAACTATGGCTACACCTTC.

In this sample, this clonotype turned up many times. V and J are TRBV6-2 or TRBV6-3 and TRBJ2-5; no firm D call. The CDR3 runs 14 residues. Germline V CDR1 and CDR2: MNHEY, SVGEGT. V was clipped by 6 bases and J by 4 bases, with 15 bases between them. The chain's CDR3 is CASSRFQVGETQYF. CDR3 DNA sequence: TGTGCCAGCAGCCGGTTTCAGGTGGGAGAGACCCAGTACTTC.

This clonotype showed up many times. The J gene is TRBJ2-3, the V gene TRBV6-1; D perhaps matches TRBD2 (5 bases). The CDR3 covers 14 residues. Deletions cut 7 bases from V and 2 bases from J, with 13 bases between. Germline V gives CDR1 MNHNS, CDR2 SASEGT. The CDR3 region is CASMLSGDTDTQYF. The CDR3 nucleotides are TGTGCCAGCATGCTCAGCGGCGACACAGATACGCAGTATTTT.

This clonotype was counted at least ten times. This chain uses TRBV6-1 with TRBJ1-6, with D tentatively TRBD1 (5 bases). Germline V gives CDR1 MNHNS, CDR2 SASEGT. This CDR3 comprises 14 residues. Trimming removed 11 bases at V and 6 bases at J, with 17 bases between. The CDR3 region has the DNA TGTGCCGTCTCACCCTCGGGGGGTAATTCACCCCTCCACTTT. Protein: CAVSPSGGNSPLHF.

In this sample, this clonotype turned up many times. The chain has TRBV10-1 and TRBJ2-1; TRBD2 agrees at 11 bases. Germline V gene lookup returns CDR1 WNHNN and CDR2 SYGVQD (reference sequence). The CDR3 spans 14 residues. V shed 5 bases, J shed 7 bases, and the junction held 4 bases outside the gene matches. As DNA, the CDR3 is TGCGCCAGCAGTTCTAGCGGGGGGACTAATGAGCAGTTCTTC. It encodes CASSSSGGTNEQFF.

A few counts support this clonotype. This chain connects TRBV20-1 to TRBJ2-1, with 7 nucleotides matching TRBD2. Germline assignment: CDR1 DFQATT and CDR2 SNEGSKA (reference sequence). After removal of 6 bases from V and 1 base from J, the junction contained 6 bases not matched to a gene. This CDR3 spans 14 amino acids. In nucleotides, the CDR3 is TGCAGTGCCTCGGGGCGGGAGTCCTACAATGAGCAGTTCTTC. Protein: CSASGRESYNEQFF.

This clonotype showed up just a few times. With a much larger clone just one base away, this may be a read error. CDR3 loop: CASSLLAGAYEQFF. CDR3 nucleotide sequence: TGTGCCAGCAGTTTACTAGCGGGAGCCTACGAGCAGTTCTTC. V gene TRBV27 combines with J gene TRBJ2-7; the match to TRBD2 covers 10 bases. TRBJ2-1 explains the end of the DNA better; the J call may be wrong. This CDR3 is built from 14 residues. CDR1 MNHEY and CDR2 SMNVEV come from the germline V gene (reference sequence).

CDR3 sequence: CASSYSSGGQFGYTF. The CDR3 DNA follows: TGTGCCAGCAGTTACTCCTCCGGGGGCCAATTTGGCTACACCTTC. The chain recombines TRBV6-2 or TRBV6-3 with TRBJ1-2; D is perhaps TRBD1 (6 bases). The CDR3 contains 15 residues. Trimming shortened V by 0 bases and J by 7 bases, and 15 bases separated the two germline ends. Germline V gives CDR1 MNHEY, CDR2 SVGEGT.

This clonotype has a count of ten or more. J is TRBJ1-5 and V is TRBV28, with 10 bases aligning to TRBD1. CDR3 size: 15 residues. V lost 6 bases to trimming and J lost 7 bases; unmatched junction nucleotides: 9. The germline V gene has CDR1 MDHEN and CDR2 SYDVKM. In DNA form, the CDR3 reads TGTGCCAGCAGCCTCGACAGGGGGCGGTGGCAGCCCCAGCATTTT. Translation gives CASSLDRGRWQPQHF.

This clonotype was seen ten or more times. The gene calls are TRBV20-1 and TRBJ2-7; D might be TRBD1 (6 bases). This CDR3 is built from 12 residues. Trimming shortened V by 6 bases and J by 2 bases, and 11 bases separated the two germline ends. Germline CDR1 reads DFQATT; CDR2 reads SNEGSKA (reference sequence). The CDR3 here is CSALDSTYEQYF. The CDR3 DNA sequence: TGCAGTGCATTGGACAGCACCTACGAGCAGTACTTC.

This clonotype came up many times. This chain uses TRBV6-1 with TRBJ1-2; unclear D gene. Trimming removed 0 bases at V and 5 bases at J, with 10 bases between. Germline CDR1 is MNHNS and CDR2 is SASEGT. CDR3 size: 14 residues. CDR3 nucleotide sequence: TGTGCCAGCAGTGAAGCGCAACAGCTTTATGGCTACACCTTC. Residues: CASSEAQQLYGYTF.

V and J are TRBV6-2 or TRBV6-3 and TRBJ2-5; D is perhaps TRBD2 (5 bases). V lost 8 bases and J 2 bases, leaving 12 bases between the germline ends. This CDR3 is built from 13 residues. In germline, CDR1 is MNHEY, CDR2 SVGEGT. CDR3 coding DNA: TGTGCCAGCGGAGGAAAGCATCAAGAGACCCAGTACTTC. Translation gives CASGGKHQETQYF.

The chain combines TRBV20-1 with TRBJ2-7, with no clear D. The V and J ends lost 1 base and 4 bases respectively, with 11 bases between them. Germline assignment: CDR1 DFQATT and CDR2 SNEGSKA (reference sequence). The CDR3 contains 13 residues. The CDR3 region has the DNA TGCAGTGCTAGAGCCATGACTGGGTACGAGCAGTACTTC. Its translation is CSARAMTGYEQYF.

The rearrangement uses TRBV9 and TRBJ1-2; D remains unclear. V was trimmed by 4 bases and J by 4 bases, leaving 14 bases between them. The CDR3 is 14 amino acids. In germline, CDR1 is SGDLS, CDR2 YYNGEE. The CDR3 region is CASSPARHLYGYTF. Written as DNA, the CDR3 is TGTGCCAGCAGCCCAGCCCGGCACCTCTATGGCTACACCTTC.

This clonotype was seen ten or more times. This chain links TRBV12-3 or TRBV12-4 with TRBJ2-1, with 8 bases aligning to TRBD1. The CDR3 covers 18 residues. Losses at the gene ends were 2 bases for V and 4 bases for J; bases not matched to a gene: 13. CDR3 nucleotide sequence: TGTGCCAGCAGTTTAAGGGGGACAGGAGGGCTTCCTTACAATGAGCAGTTCTTC. It translates to CASSLRGTGGLPYNEQFF.

The chain joins TRBV4-3 to TRBJ2-1, with a weak D call TRBD1 (6 bases). The CDR3 sequence is 17 residues long. V was clipped by 4 bases and J by 4 bases, with 20 bases between them. From germline, CDR1 is LGHNA and CDR2 YSLEER. The CDR3 DNA reads TGCGCCAGCAGCCCCCCCCTTCGGCAGGGGCTTTACAATGAGCAGTTCTTC. This encodes CASSPPLRQGLYNEQFF.

Ten or more counts support this clonotype. The rearrangement joins TRBV28 to TRBJ1-2; 12 positions agree with TRBD1. The junction had 8 bases not matched to a gene; V was cut back by 3 bases and J by 6 bases. The CDR3 has 16 amino acids. CDR1 MDHEN and CDR2 SYDVKM come from the germline V gene. The chain's CDR3 is CASSFSGTGGINGYTF. The CDR3 DNA follows: TGTGCCAGCAGTTTCTCCGGGACAGGGGGCATAAATGGCTACACCTTC.